This section outlines one T cell receptor beta chain sequence together with its context. In germline, CDR1 is KGHSH, CDR2 LQKENI. The J segment lost 0 bases and the V segment lost 5 bases, leaving 12 bases of the junction unmatched. The CDR3 is 17 amino acids. The data belong to a study of blood T cell repertoires in COVID-19. Overall study: PBMCs, B-cell-depleted T cells, or T cells were the source of the cDNA or gDNA that made up the material.

The repertoire was sequenced with immunoSEQ multiplex PCR; TCRdb's copy has only in-frame clones and lacks some. The sample holds approximately 61,000 clones, about 90% seen once. The source is a human donor in a cohort sampled during active COVID-19. The V call is TRBV18, the J call TRBJ1-2; TRBD1 matches 7 bases. Specimen: peripheral blood. Written as DNA, the CDR3 is TGTGCCAGCTCAAATCGACAGGGCGAAATGACTAACTATGGCTACACCTTC. Protein product: CASSNRQGEMTNYGYTF.